Below are 7 T cell receptor beta chains sequenced from a single sample in a study of CD8 T cells in Susac syndrome. The RNA input was 0.5 to 1 ug, and it was reverse transcribed with random hexamers. MiXCR was run by TCRdb on the immunoSEQ multiplex PCR reads, yielding one entry per CDR3 protein. The table has 130,000 or so distinct CDR3 sequences, 90% to 95% seen once. The sample comprised CD4+ T cells from PBMCs. The receptors derive from a human donor in good health.

The gene calls are TRBV7-2 and TRBJ2-3, with TRBD2 matching over 7 bases. Germline-derived CDR1 and CDR2 are SGHTA and FQGNSA. The CDR3 is 16 amino acids. V lost 4 bases, J lost 2 bases, and 9 bases stayed unmatched. DNA of the CDR3: TGTGCCAGCAGCTCCCTTCCTAGCGGCAACACAGATACGCAGTATTTT. The encoded protein is CASSSLPSGNTDTQYF.

This clonotype was recorded once. The chain employs TRBV30 and TRBJ2-7; TRBD2 might be the D (6 bases). Trimming shortened V by 2 bases and J by 2 bases, and 28 bases separated the two germline ends. There are 19 residues in the CDR3. Germline CDR1 reads GTSNPN; CDR2 reads SVGIG (reference sequence). CDR3 in DNA: TGTGCCTGGAGTCATTCCCCCTCTATTTTTGCGGACTATACCTACGAGCAGTACTTC. It codes for CAWSHSPSIFADYTYEQYF. Full variable domain (rest looked up from reference TRBV30 and TRBJ2-7): SQTIHQWPATLVQPVGSPLSLECTVEGTSNPNLYWYRQAAGRGLQLLFYSVGIGQISSEVPQNLSASRPQDRQFILSSKKLLLSDSGFYLCAWSHSPSIFADYTYEQYFGPGTRLTVT.

The V gene is TRBV5-4, the J gene TRBJ2-5; 10 nucleotides match TRBD2. V shed 5 bases, J shed 3 bases, and the junction held 7 bases outside the gene matches. This CDR3 has 15 residues. In germline, CDR1 is SGHNT, CDR2 YYREEE (reference sequence). The CDR3 region has the DNA TGTGCCAGCAGTCTCTTCCTAGCGGGGGAAGAGACCCAGTACTTC. It yields the protein CASSLFLAGEETQYF.

V gene TRBV18 combines with J gene TRBJ1-2; possible D gene TRBD1, 6 bases. The V end was cut by 6 bases, the J end by 4 bases, with 9 bases between. The CDR3 totals 12 residues. CDR1 and CDR2 from the germline V gene are KGHSH and LQKENI. The CDR3: CASSMDSYGYTF. The DNA of the CDR3 is TGTGCCAGCTCGATGGACAGCTATGGCTACACCTTC.

This clonotype was seen only a few times. The rearrangement links TRBV7-9 to TRBJ1-5; 10 bases are a match to TRBD1. J gave up 5 bases and V 3 bases, and 1 base lay outside the gene matches. This CDR3 has 14 residues. From germline, CDR1 is SEHNR and CDR2 FQNEAQ (reference sequence). The CDR3 nucleotides read TGTGCCAGCAGCTTTGGGACAGGGGATCAGCCCCAGCATTTT. It specifies CASSFGTGDQPQHF.

This sequence joins TRBV5-1 and TRBJ2-7; possibly TRBD1 for D (5 bases). Per germline, CDR1 SGHRS and CDR2 YFSETQ. Trimming left V 7 bases short and J 1 base short, with 12 bases between. There are 13 residues in the CDR3. CDR3 coding DNA: TGCGCCAGCCCCCTCGACAGATCCTACGAGCAGTACTTC. This gives the protein CASPLDRSYEQYF.

The V gene is TRBV20-1, the J gene TRBJ2-7, with TRBD2 as a possible D gene (6 bases). This CDR3 has 15 residues. The germline CDR1 and CDR2 sequences are DFQATT and SNEGSKA (reference sequence). V was pared by 0 bases and J by 6 bases, with 18 bases between. As DNA, the CDR3 is TGCAGTGCTAGAGAAGGCGGCGGGACGGGGCGCGAGCAGTACTTC. Protein product: CSAREGGGTGREQYF.